Given below is one T cell receptor beta chain in context. Its target is unknown. This sample is part of a study of cytomegalovirus exposure and HLA in healthy donors. The primer mix had 60 Vbeta and 13 Jbeta primers. TCRdb keeps only in-frame clones here, not all; method: immunoSEQ multiplex PCR. The sample comprises about 170,000 clones, about 80% of which are singletons, and 4.8% rests with the top ten. The study, taken as a whole, reports: The classifier reportedly diagnosed cytomegalovirus status with high sensitivity and specificity. As a later analysis showed, a missense DCLRE1C variant was linked to trimming of TCR beta V- and J-genes.

The CDR3 loop spans 15 amino acids. V shed 0 bases, J shed 4 bases, and the junction held 4 bases outside the gene matches. Germline CDR1 and CDR2: SGHNT and YYREEE (reference sequence). V usage is TRBV5-4 and J usage is TRBJ1-3; TRBD1 aligns across 7 bases. Sequencing was performed on PBMCs. The sequence derives from a young man in good health and CMV-seronegative. The CDR3 DNA sequence: TGTGCCAGCAGCTTGGAGGGGACAGAAGGAAACACCATATATTTT. Translated, it gives CASSLEGTEGNTIYF.